Listed here is a single TCR beta chain. The sample belongs to a study of cytomegalovirus exposure and HLA in healthy donors. Study-wide context: HLA-typed donors contributed 65 million to 85 million unique TCRs, which were held in an early data release.

It was with 60 Vbeta and 13 Jbeta primers that the PCR ran. Using immunoSEQ multiplex PCR, the repertoire was profiled, and TCRdb retains in-frame clones only, with some absent. The sample includes roughly 150,000 clones, approximately 73% of them seen just once. The CDR3 consists of 18 residues. V was cut by 3 bases and J by 3 bases, with 21 bases left in between. Germline loops: CDR1 MDHEN, CDR2 SYDVKM. At the time of sampling, donors were nominally healthy, though unrecorded immune exposures were likely. Sequenced sample: PBMCs. This rearrangement joins TRBV28 to TRBJ1-5, with D possibly being TRBD1 (6 bases). This clonotype originated in a woman between 18 and 29 years old in good health and CMV-seronegative. CDR3 in amino acids: CASSFGLMGRGPNQPQHF. The CDR3 nucleotides read TGTGCCAGCAGTTTCGGGCTAATGGGCAGGGGCCCCAATCAGCCCCAGCATTTT.